This TCR beta chain was sequenced in a study of identical twins' blood T cells. Original processing notes: Each donor had about 100,000 to nearly 550,000 clonotypes. TCRdb called the 5' RACE reads again in MiXCR, with one record for every CDR3 protein. The V and J calls and clone size come from TCRdb's table, not from the authors' own analysis. The data contain fewer than 450,000 distinct CDR3 sequences, around 30% of them singletons. Study conclusions and caveats: Even for out-of-frame TCRbeta, twins reportedly shared V gene usage much more than unrelated donors.

Reared together, all three twin pairs probably met the same infectious agents and vaccines. Germline-derived CDR1 and CDR2 are DFQATT and SNEGSKA (reference sequence). The CDR3 is made up of 14 amino acids. Note on this clonotype: As yet, its antigen is unknown. Possible read error: a much larger clone is one base away.

The TCR sequence derives from a woman aged 18-55 years in good health. The rearrangement uses TRBV20-1 and TRBJ1-1, with 10 bases that match TRBD1. Source material: PBMCs. The CDR3 reads CSARDRGHNTEALF. For the CDR3, the DNA is TGCAGTGCTCGGGACAGGGGCCACAACACTGAAGCTCTCTTT.